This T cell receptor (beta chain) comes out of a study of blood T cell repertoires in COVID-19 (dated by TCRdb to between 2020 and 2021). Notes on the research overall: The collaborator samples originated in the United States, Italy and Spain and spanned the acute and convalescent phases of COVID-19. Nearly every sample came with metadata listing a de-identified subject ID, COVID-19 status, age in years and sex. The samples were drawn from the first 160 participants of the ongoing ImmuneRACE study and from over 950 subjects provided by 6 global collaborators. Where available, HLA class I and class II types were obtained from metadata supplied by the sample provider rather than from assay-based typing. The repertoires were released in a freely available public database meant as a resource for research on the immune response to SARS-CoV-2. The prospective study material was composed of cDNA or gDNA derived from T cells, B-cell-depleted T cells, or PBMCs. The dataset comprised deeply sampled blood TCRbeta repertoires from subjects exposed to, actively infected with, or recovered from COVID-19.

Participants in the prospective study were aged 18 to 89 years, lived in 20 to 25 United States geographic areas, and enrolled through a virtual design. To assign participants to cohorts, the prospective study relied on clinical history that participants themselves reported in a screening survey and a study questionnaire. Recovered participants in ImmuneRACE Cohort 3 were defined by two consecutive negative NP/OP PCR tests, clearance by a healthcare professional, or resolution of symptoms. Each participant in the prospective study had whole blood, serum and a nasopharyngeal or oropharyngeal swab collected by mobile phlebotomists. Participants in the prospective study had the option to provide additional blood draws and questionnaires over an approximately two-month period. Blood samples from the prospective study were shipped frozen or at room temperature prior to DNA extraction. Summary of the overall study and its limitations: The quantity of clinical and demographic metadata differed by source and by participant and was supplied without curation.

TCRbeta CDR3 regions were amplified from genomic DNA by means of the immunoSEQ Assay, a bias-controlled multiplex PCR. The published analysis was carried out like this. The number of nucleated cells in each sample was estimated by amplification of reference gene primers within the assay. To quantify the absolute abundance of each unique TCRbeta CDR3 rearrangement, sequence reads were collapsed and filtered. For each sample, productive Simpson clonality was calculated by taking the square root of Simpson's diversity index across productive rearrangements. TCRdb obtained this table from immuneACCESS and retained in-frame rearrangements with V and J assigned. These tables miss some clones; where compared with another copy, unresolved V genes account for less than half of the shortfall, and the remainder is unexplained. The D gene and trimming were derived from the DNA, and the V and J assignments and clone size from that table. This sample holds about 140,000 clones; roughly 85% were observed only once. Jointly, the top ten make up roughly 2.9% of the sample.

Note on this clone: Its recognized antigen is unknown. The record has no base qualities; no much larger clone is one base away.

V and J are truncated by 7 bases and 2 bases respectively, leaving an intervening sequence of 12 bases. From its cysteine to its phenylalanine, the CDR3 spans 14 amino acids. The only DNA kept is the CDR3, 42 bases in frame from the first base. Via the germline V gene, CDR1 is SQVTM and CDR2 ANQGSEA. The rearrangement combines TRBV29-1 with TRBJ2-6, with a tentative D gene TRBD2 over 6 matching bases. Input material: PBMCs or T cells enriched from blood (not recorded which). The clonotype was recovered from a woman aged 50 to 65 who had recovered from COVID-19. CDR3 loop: CSAETGAGANVLTF. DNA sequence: TGCAGCGCAGAGACGGGAGCTGGGGCCAACGTCCTGACTTTC.